Each of the 12 T cell receptor beta chains below was sequenced from the same sample in a study of T cells after yellow fever vaccination. TCRdb reanalysed the 5' RACE reads using MiXCR and keeps one entry per CDR3 protein. The profile shows some 250,000 distinct CDR3 sequences, 3.6% of them singletons. The material sequenced was PBMCs, taken 15 days after the yellow fever booster vaccination. Source of these receptors: a young man who received the YFV17D yellow fever vaccine.

This clonotype was recorded many times. V usage is TRBV5-4 and J usage is TRBJ2-1; the match to TRBD1 covers 8 bases. CDR1 SGHNT and CDR2 YYREEE come from the germline V gene (reference sequence). The V and J ends lost 2 bases and 1 base, in that order; junction bases with no gene match: 2. The CDR3 extends over 15 amino acids. CDR3 coding DNA: TGTGCCAGCAGCTTTGACAGGGGTTCCTACAATGAGCAGTTCTTC. This codes for CASSFDRGSYNEQFF.

At least ten counts were recorded for this clonotype. V is TRBV5-4 and J is TRBJ2-3; tentatively, D is TRBD2 (5 bases). Germline V gene data show CDR1 as SGHNT and CDR2 as YYREEE (reference sequence). The CDR3 extends over 14 amino acids. The germline V and J ends were trimmed by 5 bases and 2 bases, with 12 bases remaining between them. The CDR3 DNA sequence: TGTGCCAGCAGGTCGGGGAACCTCACAGATACGCAGTATTTT. It encodes CASRSGNLTDTQYF.

In its sample, this clonotype was seen many times. This rearrangement joins TRBV29-1 to TRBJ1-1, with no clear D. The ends were cut back, 0 bases at V and 0 bases at J, with 5 bases in the middle. The CDR3 runs 13 residues. Germline loops: CDR1 SQVTM, CDR2 ANQGSEA. This chain's CDR3 is CSVEEHMNTEAFF. The CDR3, as DNA: TGCAGCGTTGAAGAGCACATGAACACTGAAGCTTTCTTT.

This clonotype was counted at least ten times. The chain uses TRBV10-3 and TRBJ2-1; the match to TRBD2 covers 12 bases. V was clipped by 4 bases and J by 10 bases; unmatched bases: 5. Per the germline V gene, CDR1 is ENHRY and CDR2 is SYGVKD. The CDR3 has 14 residues. The CDR3 is CAISGTSGEVEQFF. In DNA, the CDR3 is TGTGCCATCAGTGGGACTAGCGGGGAGGTCGAGCAGTTCTTC.

This clonotype has ten or more counts. This rearrangement joins TRBV5-1 to TRBJ1-2; no clear D gene. This CDR3 is 14 amino acids long. Germline loops: CDR1 SGHRS, CDR2 YFSETQ. V lost 1 base to trimming and J lost 0 bases, with 7 bases between them. This CDR3 is CASSLRPANYGYTF. In DNA form, the CDR3 reads TGCGCCAGCAGCTTGCGGCCAGCTAACTATGGCTACACCTTC.

This clonotype was seen repeatedly, ten times or more. The genes are TRBV27 and TRBJ2-7, with a possible D match to TRBD1 (6 bases). Between the trimmed V and J ends, which lost 4 bases and 6 bases, there was a span of 19 bases. Germline loops: CDR1 MNHEY, CDR2 SMNVEV (reference sequence). The CDR3 covers 15 residues. CDR3 in amino acids: CASSSPRGSNGEQYF. As DNA, the CDR3 is TGTGCCAGCAGTTCGCCGAGGGGGTCCAATGGCGAGCAGTACTTC.

Ten or more counts support this clonotype. The chain employs TRBV6-1 and TRBJ2-1; the D is unclear. Trimming removed 7 bases from V and 0 bases from J, with 16 bases in between. Germline CDR1 and CDR2: MNHNS and SASEGT. CDR3 length equals 16 residues. The DNA for the CDR3 is TGTGCCAGCACCCGGGCCACATACGACTCCTACAATGAGCAGTTCTTC. Its protein is CASTRATYDSYNEQFF.

This clonotype was counted at least ten times. This rearrangement joins TRBV20-1 to TRBJ1-5; D unclear. V lost 4 bases, J lost 4 bases, and 11 bases lay in between. The CDR3 covers 13 residues. Germline loops: CDR1 DFQATT, CDR2 SNEGSKA (reference sequence). This CDR3 reads CSANAAFNQPQHF. CDR3 nucleotides: TGCAGTGCTAATGCCGCATTTAATCAGCCCCAGCATTTT.

In its sample, this clonotype was seen many times. The CDR3 region is CATNQGNQPQHF. CDR3 DNA: TGTGCCACCAATCAGGGCAATCAGCCCCAGCATTTT. The rearrangement joins TRBV15 to TRBJ1-5; no definite D call. Germline assignment: CDR1 LNHNV and CDR2 YYDKDF (reference sequence). CDR3 length equals 12 residues. Trimming shortened V by 7 bases and J by 2 bases, and 6 bases separated the two germline ends.

This clonotype occurred many times. The chain has TRBV5-5 and TRBJ2-2; TRBD1 agrees at 10 bases. The CDR3 covers 15 residues. V was pared by 4 bases and J by 6 bases, with 6 bases of the junction left unmatched. Looked up from germline, CDR1 is SGHKS and CDR2 is YYEKEE (reference sequence). CDR3 amino acids: CASSHRTGGPGELFF. CDR3 nucleotide sequence: TGTGCCAGCAGCCACCGGACAGGGGGGCCCGGGGAGCTGTTTTTT.

At least ten counts were recorded for this clonotype. The V and J genes are TRBV6-6 and TRBJ2-7, with D tentatively TRBD1 or TRBD2 (5 bases each). Looked up from germline, CDR1 is MNHNY and CDR2 is SVGAGI (reference sequence). Trimming cost V 0 bases and J 3 bases, with 9 bases left between them. The CDR3 contains 14 residues. The CDR3 coding sequence is TGTGCCAGCAGTTACTCCGGGGACGGCTACGAGCAGTACTTC. As protein: CASSYSGDGYEQYF.

This clonotype was observed many times. V usage is TRBV7-2 and J usage is TRBJ1-3, with 9 bases matching TRBD1. Per germline, CDR1 SGHTA and CDR2 FQGNSA. This CDR3 contains 17 residues. Unmatched junction bases numbered 5, after V lost 1 base and J lost 1 base. CDR3 nucleotides: TGTGCCAGCAGCTTAGTCGGACAGGGGCTATCTGGAAACACCATATATTTT. It translates to CASSLVGQGLSGNTIYF.